The 30 T cell receptor beta chains below were found in one sample sequenced in a study of T cells after yellow fever vaccination. Via MiXCR, TCRdb re-called the 5' RACE reads, giving one row per CDR3 protein. Counted here are 500,000 to 550,000 distinct CDR3 sequences, 21% occurring once; the ten biggest clones make up less than 20%. The sample here was PBMCs, taken less than 25 days after the first yellow fever vaccination. These receptors originate from a man aged 18 to 30 who received the YFV17D yellow fever vaccine.

This clonotype turned up a few times. The chain employs TRBV6-2 or TRBV6-3 and TRBJ2-7; D may be TRBD1 (6 bases). CDR3 size: 12 residues. V was cut by 9 bases and J by 3 bases, with 12 bases left in between. Germline CDR1 MNHEY, CDR2 SVGEGT. DNA for the CDR3: TGTGCCAGTCAGGGGATGAACTACGAGCAGTACGTC. Translated: CASQGMNYEQYV.

The chain is built from TRBV20-1 and TRBJ1-2; D is uncertain. The CDR3 totals 12 residues. The ends were cut back, 1 base at V and 8 bases at J, with 11 bases in the middle. Germline V gene sequence: CDR1 DFQATT, CDR2 SNEGSKA (reference sequence). The DNA of the CDR3 is TGCAGTGCTAGAGGAGAGAAGGGCGGCTACACCTTC. This codes for CSARGEKGGYTF.

The chain recombines TRBV19 with TRBJ1-4, with 7 bases matching TRBD1. This CDR3 comprises 18 residues. Looked up from germline, CDR1 is LNHDA and CDR2 is SQIVND (reference sequence). V gave up 1 base and J gave up 4 bases; unmatched junction bases: 12. The CDR3 reads CASSIAPTTGAVNEKLFF. The DNA of the CDR3 is TGTGCCAGTAGTATAGCACCTACTACAGGGGCGGTTAATGAAAAACTGTTTTTT.

In this sample, this clonotype turned up a few times. The chain's CDR3 is CSARRQNKETQYF. CDR3 nucleotides: TGCAGTGCTAGGCGCCAAAATAAAGAGACCCAGTACTTC. This chain joins TRBV20-1 and TRBJ2-5; unclear D gene. CDR3 size: 13 residues. V shed 3 bases and J shed 3 bases, with 11 bases lying between them. Per germline, CDR1 DFQATT and CDR2 SNEGSKA (reference sequence).

This chain joins TRBV20-1 and TRBJ2-3; TRBD1 agrees at 9 bases. The CDR3 consists of 15 residues. Per germline, CDR1 DFQATT and CDR2 SNEGSKA (reference sequence). With V trimmed by 5 bases and J by 2 bases, 8 bases remained unmatched. CDR3 residues: CSAGPRTGATDTQYF. CDR3 coding DNA: TGCAGTGCTGGACCAAGGACAGGGGCCACAGATACGCAGTATTTT.

This clonotype was detected a few times. The gene calls are TRBV5-1 and TRBJ2-1; 8 nucleotides line up with TRBD1. Germline values: CDR1 SGHRS, CDR2 YFSETQ. V lost 0 bases and J lost 8; bases outside the gene matches: 7. This CDR3 region has 15 residues. CDR3 sequence: CASSLGQGPGDEQFF. The CDR3 coding sequence is TGCGCCAGCAGCTTGGGACAGGGGCCAGGGGATGAGCAGTTCTTC.

V and J are TRBV6-5 and TRBJ1-2; D unclear. Germline V gene data show CDR1 as MNHEY and CDR2 as SVGAGI. This CDR3 contains 14 residues. V lost 0 bases to trimming and J lost 3 bases, with 8 bases between them. The CDR3 region has the DNA TGTGCCAGCAGTTACTCCTCCCCAGACTATGGCTACACCTTC. This codes for CASSYSSPDYGYTF.

This clonotype was seen a handful of times. The gene calls are TRBV3-1 and TRBJ1-6; unclear D gene. V gave up 8 bases and J gave up 0 bases, with 8 bases separating them. This CDR3 region has 14 residues. The V gene's germline CDR1 is LGHDT and CDR2 YNNKEL (reference sequence). The CDR3 coding sequence is TGTGCCAGCGGAGGAAACTCCTATAATTCACCCCTCCACTTT. Translation gives CASGGNSYNSPLHF.

The V gene is TRBV20-1, the J gene TRBJ1-4; TRBD1 is a possible D gene (6 bases). V was shortened by 1 base and J by 7 bases, with 13 bases between the two germline ends. Germline CDR1 DFQATT, CDR2 SNEGSKA (reference sequence). This CDR3 contains 14 residues. CDR3 sequence (DNA): TGCAGTGCTAGAGTATCAGAAGGGGGTGAAAAACTGTTTTTT. As protein: CSARVSEGGEKLFF.

This clonotype was seen repeatedly, ten times or more. V usage is TRBV6-2 or TRBV6-3 and J usage is TRBJ1-5, with 8 bases that match TRBD1. V lost 6 bases to trimming and J lost 0 bases; unmatched junction nucleotides: 7. The V gene's germline CDR1 is MNHEY and CDR2 SVGEGT. The CDR3 length is 16 residues. The CDR3 region has the DNA TGTGCCAGCAGCCCCGGACAGGGCCCTAGCAATCAGCCCCAGCATTTT. Protein product: CASSPGQGPSNQPQHF.

This clonotype has a handful of counts. The rearrangement joins TRBV5-1 to TRBJ1-1; D is perhaps TRBD1 (5 bases). Germline V gene sequence: CDR1 SGHRS, CDR2 YFSETQ. The CDR3 sequence is 16 residues long. V gave up 5 bases and J gave up 1 base, with 18 bases separating them. The CDR3 spells CASSSGTYEPNTEAFF. The CDR3 nucleotides read TGCGCCAGCAGTTCCGGGACTTACGAACCGAACACTGAAGCTTTCTTT. Together with reference TRBV5-1 and TRBJ1-1, the CDR3 gives the full variable domain: KAGVTQTPRYLIKTRGQQVTLSCSPISGHRSVSWYQQTPGQGLQFLFEYFSETQRNKGNFPGRFSGRQFSNSRSEMNVSTLELGDSALYLCASSSGTYEPNTEAFFGQGTRLTVV.

The chain recombines TRBV10-3 with TRBJ2-7, with D maybe TRBD1 (6 bases). In germline, CDR1 is ENHRY, CDR2 SYGVKD. Trimming cost V 2 bases and J 3 bases, with 14 bases left between them. The CDR3 totals 15 residues. The CDR3 reads CAISEAPGQNYEQYF. The CDR3 bases are TGTGCCATCAGTGAGGCGCCAGGACAGAACTACGAGCAGTACTTC.

The rearrangement joins TRBV5-4 to TRBJ1-1; D may be TRBD1 (6 bases). Trimming removed 6 bases at V and 4 bases at J, with 16 bases between. Germline V gene data show CDR1 as SGHNT and CDR2 as YYREEE (reference sequence). The CDR3 length is 14 residues. CDR3 in amino acids: CASKIGGLSTEAFF. For the CDR3, the DNA is TGTGCCAGCAAGATTGGGGGGCTGAGCACTGAAGCTTTCTTT.

This rearrangement joins TRBV21-1 to TRBJ2-5; the DNA was not used to check the table's D call, TRBD1. TRBV21-1 is described as a pseudogene. The CDR3 is 18 amino acids. CDR3 region: CASSKVKGHGAVRETQYF. In nucleotides, the CDR3 is TGTGCCAGCAGCAAAGTGAAGGGGCACGGGGCTGTTCGGGAGACCCAGTACTTC.

The chain links TRBV19 to TRBJ2-3; D not resolved. Germline CDR1 reads LNHDA; CDR2 reads SQIVND (reference sequence). The CDR3 sequence is 13 residues long. Trimming removed 1 base from V and 8 bases from J, with 10 bases in between. The CDR3 protein is CASSIVSVGTQYF. The CDR3 DNA follows: TGTGCCAGTAGTATAGTCTCGGTTGGTACGCAGTATTTT.

The table lists this clonotype with a few counts. V is TRBV7-2 and J is TRBJ2-5, with D tentatively TRBD2 (5 bases). Germline loops: CDR1 SGHTA, CDR2 FQGNSA. This CDR3 comprises 14 residues. V was clipped by 2 bases and J by 2 bases, with 9 bases between them. Here the CDR3 reads CASSLSRTQETQYF. As DNA, the CDR3 is TGTGCCAGCAGCTTAAGCCGGACTCAAGAGACCCAGTACTTC.

The V call is TRBV9, the J call TRBJ2-3, with a weak D call TRBD2 (7 bases). V was pared by 3 bases and J by 4 bases, with 18 bases between. CDR1 and CDR2 (germline): SGDLS, YYNGEE. The CDR3 is 16 residues long. CDR3 nucleotide sequence: TGTGCCAGCAGCGCCTCTGGGGGGGGGCCCGCAGATACGCAGTATTTT. Translation: CASSASGGGPADTQYF.

This clonotype was detected many times. The genes are TRBV5-6 and TRBJ2-7; tentative D call: TRBD2 (6 bases). This CDR3 contains 12 residues. Germline V CDR1 and CDR2: SGHDT, YYEEEE. V lost 4 bases and J lost 1, with 6 bases in between. The CDR3 coding sequence is TGTGCCAGCAGCGGGACTTCCTACGAGCAGTACTTC. Translating it yields CASSGTSYEQYF. The full variable domain, rest sourced from reference TRBV5-6 and TRBJ2-7, is DAGVTQSPTHLIKTRGQQVTLRCSPKSGHDTVSWYQQALGQGPQFIFQYYEEEERQRGNFPDRFSGHQFPNYSSELNVNALLLGDSALYLCASSGTSYEQYFGPGTRLTVT.

V and J are TRBV6-1 and TRBJ1-4; D not resolved. V shed 8 bases and J shed 2 bases, with 9 bases lying between them. Germline values: CDR1 MNHNS, CDR2 SASEGT. The CDR3 contains 13 residues. The CDR3 DNA follows: TGTGCCAGCTTCTGGGCGACTAATGAAAAACTGTTTTTT. Translation: CASFWATNEKLFF.

The V gene is TRBV5-1, the J gene TRBJ2-3; D is possibly TRBD1 (5 bases). The CDR3 covers 17 residues. Germline V lookup: CDR1 SGHRS, CDR2 YFSETQ. The V gene lost 0 bases and the J gene lost 0 bases, with 14 bases spanning the gap. The CDR3 DNA is TGCGCCAGCAGCTTGGCAGGGTTTAGTCATAGCACAGATACGCAGTATTTT. Its translation is CASSLAGFSHSTDTQYF. The full variable domain, its missing parts supplied by reference TRBV5-1 and TRBJ2-3, is KAGVTQTPRYLIKTRGQQVTLSCSPISGHRSVSWYQQTPGQGLQFLFEYFSETQRNKGNFPGRFSGRQFSNSRSEMNVSTLELGDSALYLCASSLAGFSHSTDTQYFGPGTRLTVL.

J is TRBJ1-2 and V is TRBV28; a weak D match, TRBD1 (6 bases). CDR1 MDHEN and CDR2 SYDVKM come from the germline V gene. This CDR3 has 13 amino acids. Trimming shortened V by 4 bases and J by 8 bases, and 14 bases separated the two germline ends. The CDR3 spells CASSSQGIQGYTF. CDR3 coding DNA: TGTGCCAGCAGTTCACAGGGAATTCAGGGCTACACCTTC.

The V gene is TRBV6-2 or TRBV6-3, the J gene TRBJ2-7, with D possibly TRBD1 on 5 matching bases. Deletions cut 6 bases from V and 4 bases from J, with 13 bases between. The CDR3 totals 13 residues. Germline values: CDR1 MNHEY, CDR2 SVGEGT. The CDR3 bases are TGTGCCAGCAGCGACGGACATAAGTACGAGCAGTACGTC. Translating it yields CASSDGHKYEQYV.

A few counts support this clonotype. The chain employs TRBV20-1 and TRBJ1-2; D might be TRBD1 (6 bases). Germline CDR1 reads DFQATT; CDR2 reads SNEGSKA (reference sequence). The germline V and J ends were trimmed by 6 bases and 8 bases, with 19 bases remaining between them. The CDR3 totals 13 residues. DNA of the CDR3: TGCAGTGCCGGCCCGGACAGCATCAAGGGCTACACCTTC. Translation gives CSAGPDSIKGYTF.

The chain links TRBV7-2 to TRBJ1-5, with TRBD1 as a possible D gene (5 bases). Trimming left V 2 bases short and J 7 bases short, with 12 bases between. The CDR3 totals 14 residues. Germline V gene lookup returns CDR1 SGHTA and CDR2 FQGNSA. The CDR3 DNA reads as TGTGCCAGCAGCTTAACCAGGGAGAACCAGCCCCAGCATTTT. Translation: CASSLTRENQPQHF. The complete variable domain, with remaining parts taken from reference TRBV7-2 and TRBJ1-5, reads GAGVSQSPSNKVTEKGKDVELRCDPISGHTALYWYRQSLGQGLEFLIYFQGNSAPDKSGLPSDRFSAERTGGSVSTLTIQRTQQEDSAVYLCASSLTRENQPQHFGDGTRLSIL.

The CDR3 loop is CASSEYPKGSHDEQFF. DNA of the CDR3: TGCGCCAGCAGTGAGTACCCGAAAGGATCGCACGATGAGCAGTTCTTC. The rearrangement joins TRBV10-2 to TRBJ2-1; D is uncertain. The germline gives CDR1 WSHSY, CDR2 SAAADI. CDR3 length: 16 amino acids. V was trimmed by 1 base and J by 8 bases, leaving 18 bases between them.

V usage is TRBV6-2 or TRBV6-3 and J usage is TRBJ2-1; 8 nucleotides match TRBD2. The CDR3 sequence is 16 residues long. Losses at the gene ends were 2 bases for V and 5 bases for J; bases not matched to a gene: 8. From germline, CDR1 is MNHEY and CDR2 SVGEGT. CDR3 sequence (DNA): TGTGCCAGCAGTTACACCCCCGGGACTAGGGACAATGAGCAGTTCTTC. It codes for CASSYTPGTRDNEQFF.

The V gene is TRBV24-1, the J gene TRBJ2-1, with 9 nucleotides matching TRBD2. Germline V CDR1 and CDR2: KGHDR, SFDVKD. CDR3 length: 18 residues. V lost 4 bases, J lost 9 bases, and 18 bases stayed unmatched. The CDR3 bases are TGTGCCACCAGTGACGCTACCCCGGGGCGGGGGGGCCACGGTGAGCAGTTCTTC. Translation gives CATSDATPGRGGHGEQFF.

The CDR3 DNA follows: TGCAGCGCCCGAGGGGGGCAGAGCACTGAAGCTTTCTTT. Translating it yields CSARGGQSTEAFF. The V and J genes are TRBV29-1 and TRBJ1-1; TRBD1 might be the D (6 bases). The germline V and J ends were trimmed by 7 bases and 4 bases, with 16 bases remaining between them. Germline CDR1 and CDR2: SQVTM and ANQGSEA. The length of the CDR3 is 13 residues.

This clonotype was recorded a few times. The V and J genes are TRBV25-1 and TRBJ1-4; no firm D call. Germline V lookup: CDR1 MGHDK, CDR2 SYGVNS. This CDR3 comprises 14 residues. Trimming removed 6 bases from V and 4 bases from J, with 12 bases in between. The CDR3 DNA is TGTGCCAGCAGCGACGCAGGAAATAATGAAAAACTGTTTTTT. Its translation is CASSDAGNNEKLFF.

The chain has TRBV18 and TRBJ1-2; 8 bases fit TRBD1. Per the germline V gene, CDR1 is KGHSH and CDR2 is LQKENI. The CDR3 is 16 amino acids. J lost 0 bases, V lost 3 bases, and 6 bases had no gene match. The CDR3 sequence: CASSPGQGQTNYGYTF. DNA for the CDR3: TGTGCCAGCTCACCCGGACAGGGCCAAACTAACTATGGCTACACCTTC.